The clone carrying this TCR beta chain was counted many times. From the RACE reads, TCRdb called clonotypes with MiXCR, one entry per CDR3 protein. The sample yields some 330,000 distinct CDR3 sequences, 5.5% seen once. This sample's time point: pre-sensitization, week 0. Treatment defined: therapeutic diphenylcyclopropenone sensitization with weekly scalp DPC. These data come from a study of human T cells and chemical hapten exposure. Study details: Read at 6 days, the patch tests placed 0.01% DPC on the upper back.

This CDR3 is 14 amino acids long. Per germline, CDR1 MNHEY and CDR2 SVGEGT. Trimming shortened V by 2 bases and J by 2 bases, and 9 bases separated the two germline ends. The chain employs TRBV6-2 or TRBV6-3 and TRBJ1-1; D remains ambiguous. The sequence was collected from a woman between 18 and 29 years old with alopecia areata. Some clones in this sample may be carry-over from other donors' samples. This sample comprised whole blood, obtained in connection with sensitization to the hapten diphenylcyclopropenone (DPC). CDR3 sequence reads: CASSYGNINTEAFF. As DNA, the CDR3 is TGTGCCAGCAGTTACGGAAATATTAACACTGAAGCTTTCTTT.